Below, 26 T cell receptor beta chains from the same sample are listed, as sequenced in a study of glioma-infiltrating T cells after dendritic cell vaccination. Clones were read by immunoSEQ multiplex PCR, and TCRdb kept only the in-frame ones, dropping some. The table has fewer than 85,000 clones, approximately 80% seen once. This specimen was blood, taken before dendritic cell vaccination. The receptors were gathered from a human donor with glioblastoma.

The gene calls are TRBV2 and TRBJ2-4; a possible D gene is TRBD2 (5 bases). This CDR3 has 15 amino acids. V was cut by 4 bases and J by 0 bases, with 10 bases left in between. Germline CDR1 is SNHLY and CDR2 is FYNNEI. The CDR3, as DNA: TGTGCCAGCAGTGGGGAGAGTCTAGCCAAAAACATTCAGTACTTC. Translating it yields CASSGESLAKNIQYF.

V gene TRBV6-6 combines with J gene TRBJ2-5; D possibly corresponds to TRBD2 (6 bases). The J call may be in error: the DNA end matches TRBJ2-7 better. The CDR3 spans 14 residues. Looked up from germline, CDR1 is MNHNY and CDR2 is SVGAGI (reference sequence). Here the CDR3 reads CASGLAGGTYEQYF. CDR3 nucleotides: TGTGCCAGCGGTCTCGCTGGGGGGACCTACGAGCAGTACTTC.

The chain uses TRBV11-1 and TRBJ2-2; 8 bases are shared with TRBD2. CDR1 is SGHAT, CDR2 FQDESV, per germline (reference sequence). There are 16 residues in the CDR3. The V segment lost 3 bases and the J segment 3 bases; nucleotides outside the gene matches: 6. CDR3 sequence: CASSFPGGAYTGELFF. CDR3 nucleotide sequence: TGTGCCAGCAGCTTCCCCGGGGGGGCGTACACCGGGGAGCTGTTTTTT.

There are a few counts of this clone. The V gene is TRBV28, the J gene TRBJ2-3, with TRBD2 matching over 7 bases. J was trimmed by 2 bases and V by 6 bases; bases with no gene match: 8. The CDR3 is 15 residues long. Germline-derived CDR1 and CDR2 are MDHEN and SYDVKM. The CDR3 bases are TGTGCCAGCAGCCCTCCTAGCGGTATCACAGATACGCAGTATTTT. It translates to CASSPPSGITDTQYF.

The sample holds one count of this clone. The chain combines TRBV7-3 with TRBJ2-7; 12 bases align to TRBD1. Per germline, CDR1 SGHTA and CDR2 FQGTGA. This CDR3 contains 14 residues. V was clipped by 1 base and J by 6 bases; unmatched bases: 1. The CDR3 bases are TGTGCCAGCAGCTTAAGGGGACAGGGGGCCGAGCAGTACTTC. Encoded protein: CASSLRGQGAEQYF. The whole variable domain, filled in from reference TRBV7-3 and TRBJ2-7, reads GAGVSQTPSNKVTEKGKYVELRCDPISGHTALYWYRQSLGQGPEFLIYFQGTGAADDSGLPNDRFFAVRPEGSVSTLKIQRTERGDSAVYLCASSLRGQGAEQYFGPGTRLTVT.

This chain links TRBV19 with TRBJ2-3; 7 nucleotides align to TRBD1. The CDR3 length is 14 residues. J was trimmed by 1 base and V by 5 bases; bases with no gene match: 3. In germline, CDR1 is LNHDA, CDR2 SQIVND (reference sequence). The CDR3: CASSDDRGTDTQYF. The DNA of the CDR3 is TGTGCCAGTAGTGATGACAGGGGCACAGATACGCAGTATTTT. The full variable domain, its missing parts supplied by reference TRBV19 and TRBJ2-3, is DGGITQSPKYLFRKEGQNVTLSCEQNLNHDAMYWYRQDPGQGLRLIYYSQIVNDFQKGDIAEGYSVSREKKESFPLTVTSAQKNPTAFYLCASSDDRGTDTQYFGPGTRLTVL.

The chain carries TRBV11-1 and TRBJ2-7; D is possibly TRBD2 (6 bases). Between the trimmed V and J ends, which lost 1 base and 0 bases, there was a span of 7 bases. CDR3 length: 14 amino acids. The germline V gene encodes CDR1 SGHAT and CDR2 FQDESV (reference sequence). For the CDR3, the DNA is TGTGCCAGCAGCTTAGTGCGGGGCTCCTACGAGCAGTACTTC. It codes for CASSLVRGSYEQYF.

V gene TRBV7-3 combines with J gene TRBJ2-1, with D perhaps matching TRBD2 (6 bases). V lost 5 bases and J lost 7, with 15 bases in between. The CDR3 is made up of 14 amino acids. Germline V lookup: CDR1 SGHTA, CDR2 FQGTGA. For the CDR3, the DNA is TGTGCCAGCAGCCTAAACTACGGGGGAAATGAGCAGTTCTTC. It specifies CASSLNYGGNEQFF.

The V and J genes are TRBV9 and TRBJ1-5, with D perhaps TRBD1 (6 bases). V lost 5 bases and J 4 bases, leaving 13 bases between the germline ends. The CDR3 is made up of 14 amino acids. Germline V gene lookup returns CDR1 SGDLS and CDR2 YYNGEE. CDR3 DNA: TGTGCCAGCAGTGCCACAGGGCATAATCAGCCCCAGCATTTT. Amino acids: CASSATGHNQPQHF.

This rearrangement joins TRBV19 to TRBJ2-7; TRBD2 matches at 7 bases. V was clipped by 3 bases and J by 3 bases; unmatched bases: 5. The CDR3 loop spans 14 amino acids. Germline assignment: CDR1 LNHDA and CDR2 SQIVND (reference sequence). CDR3 bases: TGTGCCAGTAGTATCGCTAGCGGCGGCTACGAGCAGTACTTC. The encoded protein is CASSIASGGYEQYF.

This sequence joins TRBV5-8 and TRBJ1-5, with D unresolved. Germline V lookup: CDR1 SGHTS, CDR2 YDEGEE. Trimming took off 5 bases at V and 5 bases at J, with 14 bases between the two ends. This CDR3 spans 14 amino acids. CDR3: CASRGRYVDQPQHF. CDR3 nucleotides: TGTGCCAGCAGGGGGAGATATGTCGATCAGCCCCAGCATTTT.

V usage is TRBV29-1 and J usage is TRBJ1-1; D is ambiguous. The CDR3 has 10 amino acids. The V and J ends lost 5 bases and 7 bases respectively, with 8 bases between them. Germline CDR1 is SQVTM and CDR2 is ANQGSEA. CDR3 nucleotide sequence: TGCAGCGTTATAGACTTTGAAGCTTTCTTT. It is translated as CSVIDFEAFF.

The chain carries TRBV7-2 and TRBJ1-1, with D possibly TRBD1 on 6 matching bases. Trimming left V 4 bases short and J 4 bases short, with 13 bases between. CDR3 size: 14 residues. Germline CDR1 and CDR2: SGHTA and FQGNSA. The CDR3 here is CASSSTGWGTEAFF. The DNA of the CDR3 is TGTGCCAGCAGCTCAACAGGGTGGGGCACTGAAGCTTTCTTT.

The rearrangement links TRBV10-2 to TRBJ2-2; D ambiguous. This CDR3 comprises 12 residues. The ends were cut back, 6 bases at V and 1 base at J, with 3 bases in the middle. Germline assignment: CDR1 WSHSY and CDR2 SAAADI. CDR3 coding DNA: TGCGCCAGCAGCGTGAACACCGGGGAGCTGTTTTTT. Its translation is CASSVNTGELFF.

The chain couples TRBV19 to TRBJ1-4; possibly TRBD1 for D (6 bases). CDR1 and CDR2 (germline): LNHDA, SQIVND (reference sequence). V was cut by 3 bases and J by 8 bases, with 13 bases left in between. The CDR3 is 14 residues long. CDR3 sequence reads: CASSIGGGWEKLFF. The CDR3 DNA is TGTGCCAGTAGTATTGGTGGGGGCTGGGAAAAACTGTTTTTT.

The chain carries TRBV7-3 and TRBJ2-5; 7 bases line up with TRBD1. Germline V lookup: CDR1 SGHTA, CDR2 FQGTGA. The CDR3 spans 13 residues. V shed 5 bases, J shed 2 bases, and the junction held 2 bases outside the gene matches. The CDR3 region is CASSKGQQETQYF. The CDR3 DNA reads TGTGCCAGCAGCAAGGGACAGCAAGAGACCCAGTACTTC.

This chain links TRBV6-1 with TRBJ2-7, with 12 bases identical to TRBD2. The CDR3 is 15 residues long. The V segment lost 5 bases and the J segment 2 bases; nucleotides outside the gene matches: 4. Germline V gives CDR1 MNHNS, CDR2 SASEGT. CDR3 protein: CASSTTSGGPYEQYF. As DNA, the CDR3 is TGTGCCAGCAGTACTACTAGCGGGGGGCCCTACGAGCAGTACTTC.

The V gene is TRBV5-6, the J gene TRBJ1-5; 9 nucleotides align to TRBD1. V shed 4 bases and J 2 bases; nucleotides not matched to a gene: 16. CDR1 is SGHDT, CDR2 YYEEEE, per germline. This CDR3 is built from 19 residues. CDR3 sequence reads: CASSLRRTGVDIGNQPQHF. DNA for the CDR3: TGTGCCAGCAGCCTACGGCGGACAGGGGTTGATATCGGCAATCAGCCCCAGCATTTT.

V usage is TRBV7-2 and J usage is TRBJ2-3; D might be TRBD1 (6 bases). V was clipped by 5 bases and J by 1 base, with 10 bases between them. The CDR3 is 14 residues long. Looked up from germline, CDR1 is SGHTA and CDR2 is FQGNSA. CDR3 nucleotides: TGTGCCAGCAGCCAGGACAGCCGCACAGATACGCAGTATTTT. Residues: CASSQDSRTDTQYF. The variable domain in full, completed from reference TRBV7-2 and TRBJ2-3, reads GAGVSQSPSNKVTEKGKDVELRCDPISGHTALYWYRQSLGQGLEFLIYFQGNSAPDKSGLPSDRFSAERTGGSVSTLTIQRTQQEDSAVYLCASSQDSRTDTQYFGPGTRLTVL.

V usage is TRBV7-9 and J usage is TRBJ1-3; TRBD1 matches at 10 bases. V was pared by 4 bases and J by 4 bases, with 10 bases of the junction left unmatched. There are 17 residues in the CDR3. Germline V lookup: CDR1 SEHNR, CDR2 FQNEAQ (reference sequence). CDR3 protein: CASSSSGTGAGGNTIYF. The CDR3 DNA is TGTGCCAGCAGCTCCTCCGGGACAGGGGCTGGAGGAAACACCATATATTTT.

The chain couples TRBV4-2 to TRBJ1-3; 9 nucleotides line up with TRBD1. This CDR3 has 17 residues. Germline values: CDR1 LGHNA, CDR2 YNFKEQ. Trimming at V came to 1 base and at J to 4 bases, leaving 8 bases not matched to a gene. CDR3 amino acids: CASSQVAGQGTGNTIYF. As DNA, the CDR3 is TGTGCCAGCAGCCAAGTGGCAGGACAGGGGACCGGAAACACCATATATTTT.

V usage is TRBV16 and J usage is TRBJ1-1; D call uncertain. Per the germline V gene, CDR1 is KGHSY and CDR2 is FQNENV. V dropped 4 bases and J dropped 0 bases, with 12 bases sitting between them. The CDR3 is 15 residues long. CDR3 sequence: CASSPVSPVNTEAFF. The CDR3, as DNA: TGTGCCAGCAGCCCCGTATCTCCGGTGAACACTGAAGCTTTCTTT. The full variable domain, its missing parts supplied by reference TRBV16 and TRBJ1-1, is GEEVAQTPKHLVRGEGQKAKLYCAPIKGHSYVFWYQQVLKNEFKFLISFQNENVFDETGMPKERFSAKCLPNSPCSLEIQATKLEDSAVYFCASSPVSPVNTEAFFGQGTRLTVV.

This clone was detected once. The chain links TRBV6-1 to TRBJ2-7, with D perhaps matching TRBD2 (6 bases). The CDR3 runs 15 residues. The germline V and J ends were trimmed by 8 bases and 7 bases, with 24 bases remaining between them. Looked up from germline, CDR1 is MNHNS and CDR2 is SASEGT. CDR3 sequence: CASEISSGKSGEQYF. CDR3 sequence (DNA): TGTGCCAGCGAGATTAGTAGCGGCAAAAGTGGGGAGCAGTACTTC.

The CDR3 nucleotides read TGTGCCAGCAGCCAGCAAGGGGCAGAGAATCAGCCCCAGCATTTT. The encoded protein is CASSQQGAENQPQHF. The chain carries TRBV4-2 and TRBJ1-5; a possible D gene is TRBD1 (5 bases). Germline V gives CDR1 LGHNA, CDR2 YNFKEQ. The V end was cut by 3 bases, the J end by 4 bases, with 13 bases between. This CDR3 is 15 amino acids long.

The chain has TRBV7-2 and TRBJ1-2, with 7 bases aligning to TRBD1. Germline V gene sequence: CDR1 SGHTA, CDR2 FQGNSA. V shed 1 base, J shed 0 bases, and the junction held 8 bases outside the gene matches. CDR3 length: 17 amino acids. This CDR3 reads CASSLVVTGISNYGYTF. The CDR3 DNA sequence: TGTGCCAGCAGCTTAGTAGTGACAGGGATATCTAACTATGGCTACACCTTC.

J is TRBJ2-1 and V is TRBV6-5; D gene unclear. The CDR3 has 16 amino acids. The germline V gene has CDR1 MNHEY and CDR2 SVGAGI. Trimming took off 0 bases at V and 8 bases at J, with 17 bases between the two ends. Here the CDR3 reads CASSYSRAGLGDEQFF. The CDR3 coding sequence is TGTGCCAGCAGTTACTCGAGAGCAGGCCTGGGCGATGAGCAGTTCTTC.